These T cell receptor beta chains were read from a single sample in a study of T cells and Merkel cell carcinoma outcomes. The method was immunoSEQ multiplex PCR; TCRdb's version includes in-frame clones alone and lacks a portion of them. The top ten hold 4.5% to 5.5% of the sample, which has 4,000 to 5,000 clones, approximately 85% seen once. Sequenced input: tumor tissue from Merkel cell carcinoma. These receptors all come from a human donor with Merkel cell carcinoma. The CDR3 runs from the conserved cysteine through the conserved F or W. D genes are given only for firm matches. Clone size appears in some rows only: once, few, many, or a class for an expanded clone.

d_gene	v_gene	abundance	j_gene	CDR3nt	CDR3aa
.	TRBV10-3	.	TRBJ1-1	TGTGCCATCAGTGAGTCGACAGGTATAGGAGCTTTCTTT	CAISESTGIGAFF
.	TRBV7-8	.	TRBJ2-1	TGTGCCAGCAGTTCCCCTCGGGGTAGGAATGAGCAGTTCTTC	CASSSPRGRNEQFF
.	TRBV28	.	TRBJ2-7	TGTGCCAGCAGTCTAACGACAGGCTCCTACGAGCAGTACTTC	CASSLTTGSYEQYF
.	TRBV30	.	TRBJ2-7	TGTGCCTGGAATCGGGGGCAGGGGACCGAGTACTTC	CAWNRGQGTEYF
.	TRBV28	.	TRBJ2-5	TGTGCCAGCAGTCCATCGACTAGGGGGCAAGAGACCCAGTACTTC	CASSPSTRGQETQYF
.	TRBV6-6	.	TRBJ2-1	TGTGCCAGCAAGTCCTCCTACAATGAGCAGTTCTTC	CASKSSYNEQFF
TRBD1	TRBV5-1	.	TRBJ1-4	TGCGCCAGCAAGGGACAGGCTGCAACTAATGAAAAACTGTTTTTT	CASKGQAATNEKLFF
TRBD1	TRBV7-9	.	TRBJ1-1	TGTGCCAGCAGCCGGACAGGGGGGAACACTGAAGCTTTCTTT	CASSRTGGNTEAFF
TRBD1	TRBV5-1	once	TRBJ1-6	TGCGCCAGCAGCCTCGGACAGGGGGGGAATTCACCCCTCCACTTT	CASSLGQGGNSPLHF
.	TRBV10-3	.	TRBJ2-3	TGTGCCATCACCGCCTCCTCCCAAGATACGCAGTATTTT	CAITASSQDTQYF
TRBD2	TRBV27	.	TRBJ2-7	TGTGCCAGCAGTTTATTGAGAGTGTCTAGCGGGGGTTTCTCCTACGAGCAGTACTTC	CASSLLRVSSGGFSYEQYF
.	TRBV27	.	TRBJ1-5	TGTGCCAGCAACAGGGAAAGCAATCAGCCCCAGCATTTT	CASNRESNQPQHF
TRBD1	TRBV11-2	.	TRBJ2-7	TGTGCCAGCAGCTTAGAGGGCACAGGGGTCGGGTACGAGCAGTACTTC	CASSLEGTGVGYEQYF
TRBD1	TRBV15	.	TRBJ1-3	TGTGCCACCAGCAGCCGACAGGGTATCAACACCATATATTTT	CATSSRQGINTIYF
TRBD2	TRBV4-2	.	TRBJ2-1	TGTGCCAGCAGCCCAAGAACTAGCGGGGGGGGTTATGAGCAGTTCTTC	CASSPRTSGGGYEQFF
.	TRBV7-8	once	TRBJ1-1	TGTGTCAGCAGCCCTAGAGGGTACACTGAAGCTTTCTTT	CVSSPRGYTEAFF
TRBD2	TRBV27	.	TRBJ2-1	TGTGCCAGCACCTCCCTGATAGCGGGAGGGCCTCATGAGCAGTTCTTC	CASTSLIAGGPHEQFF
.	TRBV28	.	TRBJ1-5	TGTGCCAGCAGTTTGACGGTGAGCAATCAGCCCCAGCATTTT	CASSLTVSNQPQHF
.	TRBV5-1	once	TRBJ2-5	TGCGCCAGCAGCTTGGAAGGCGCGAGCAACCAAGAGACCCAGTACTTC	CASSLEGASNQETQYF
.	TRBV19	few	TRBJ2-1	TGTGCCAGTAGTCTCGGGGGCTCCTACAATGAGCAGTTCTTC	CASSLGGSYNEQFF
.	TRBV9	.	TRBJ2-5	TGTGCCAGCAGCGTAGCCCTAGGGTTTGGAGAGACCCAGTACTTC	CASSVALGFGETQYF
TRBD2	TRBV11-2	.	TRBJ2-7	TGTGCCAGCAGCTTCGGGGGGTTTTCCTACGAGCAGTACTTC	CASSFGGFSYEQYF
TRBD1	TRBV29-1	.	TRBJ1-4	TGCAGCATCCACTTTAGAACAGGGGGTGAAAAACTGTTTTTT	CSIHFRTGGEKLFF
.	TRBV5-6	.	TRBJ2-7	TGTGCCAGCACCTCCCTGACAGGCTCCTACGAGCAGTACTTC	CASTSLTGSYEQYF
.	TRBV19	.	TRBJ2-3	TGTGCCAGTAGGAGGGGGGCTTTCGTCACAGATACGCAGTATTTT	CASRRGAFVTDTQYF
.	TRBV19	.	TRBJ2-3	TGTGCCAGTAAGGCTGGCGGCGGTACAGATACGCAGTATTTT	CASKAGGGTDTQYF
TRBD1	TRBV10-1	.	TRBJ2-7	TGCGCCAGCCCAACAGGGGAGACCTACGAGCAGTACTTC	CASPTGETYEQYF
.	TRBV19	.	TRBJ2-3	TGTGCCAGTAGTTCCCGACAGGATCCAGATACGCAGTATTTT	CASSSRQDPDTQYF
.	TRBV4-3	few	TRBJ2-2	TGCGCCAGCAGCCAAGAGATGAACACCGGGGAGCTGTTTTTT	CASSQEMNTGELFF
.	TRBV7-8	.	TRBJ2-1	TGTGCCAGCAGCTTAGTGGGTCTTTACAATGAGCAGTTCTTC	CASSLVGLYNEQFF
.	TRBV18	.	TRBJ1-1	TGTGCCAGCTCACCGGTTAGGGGCGCTATGAACACTGAAGCTTTCTTT	CASSPVRGAMNTEAFF
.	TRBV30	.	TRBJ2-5	TGTGCCTGGAGTGTACGATCTAGCTGGGGGGAGACCCAGTACTTC	CAWSVRSSWGETQYF